Listed below are T cell receptor beta chains from one sample, sequenced in a study of patients and donors after allogeneic stem cell transplantation. TCRdb used MiXCR to reprocess the RT-PCR reads, holding one entry per CDR3 protein. The profile shows tens of thousands of distinct CDR3 sequences, 8% to 10% of them singletons. Sequenced sample: blood, either unsorted or a sorted T cell fraction (not recorded which). These receptors originate from a human donor who was either an allogeneic HSCT recipient or a stem cell or donor lymphocyte infusion donor (not recorded which). It is not recorded whose cells these are; they may come from a transplant donor. The CDR3 runs from the conserved cysteine through the conserved F or W. Fields, in order: V gene, clone size, J gene, D gene, CDR3 DNA, CDR3 protein. The D gene is left open where the match is weak. Size is stated as once, few, many or a size class.

v_gene: TRBV7-9; abundance: many; j_gene: TRBJ1-1; d_gene: NA; CDR3nt: TGTGCCAGCAGCCCCCCCGTCAGGAGCACTGAAGCTTTCTTT; CDR3aa: CASSPPVRSTEAFF
v_gene: TRBV6-1; abundance: few; j_gene: TRBJ1-1; d_gene: TRBD1; CDR3nt: TGTGCCAGCAGGCCGACAGGGGGCAACACTGAAGCTTTCTTT; CDR3aa: CASRPTGGNTEAFF
v_gene: TRBV5-6; abundance: few; j_gene: TRBJ1-4; d_gene: TRBD1; CDR3nt: TGTGCCAGCAGTACAACAGCGACAGGGGGCCGAGAAAAACTGTTTTTT; CDR3aa: CASSTTATGGREKLFF
v_gene: TRBV5-1; abundance: many; j_gene: TRBJ2-7; d_gene: NA; CDR3nt: TGCGCCAGCAGCCTGGACAGCTACTACGAGCAGTACTTC; CDR3aa: CASSLDSYYEQYF
v_gene: TRBV2; abundance: many; j_gene: TRBJ2-1; d_gene: TRBD1; CDR3nt: TGTGCCAGCAGTTACACAGGGGATAGTGAGCAGTTCTTC; CDR3aa: CASSYTGDSEQFF
v_gene: TRBV5-5; abundance: many; j_gene: TRBJ2-5; d_gene: TRBD1; CDR3nt: TGTGCCAGCAGCCGGACAGGGGGCTACCAAGAGACCCAGTACTTC; CDR3aa: CASSRTGGYQETQYF
v_gene: TRBV12-3/TRBV12-4; abundance: many; j_gene: TRBJ1-1; d_gene: NA; CDR3nt: TGTGCCAGCACCAAGGACACTGAAGCTTTCTTT; CDR3aa: CASTKDTEAFF
v_gene: TRBV5-1; abundance: many; j_gene: TRBJ2-3; d_gene: NA; CDR3nt: TGCGCCAGCAGCTTGGTCGGCCCCACAGATACGCAGTATTTT; CDR3aa: CASSLVGPTDTQYF
v_gene: TRBV7-9; abundance: few; j_gene: TRBJ2-3; d_gene: TRBD2; CDR3nt: TGTGCCAGCAGTCAACCGGGAGGGAGCACAGATACGCAGTATTTT; CDR3aa: CASSQPGGSTDTQYF
v_gene: TRBV6-5; abundance: many; j_gene: TRBJ2-5; d_gene: NA; CDR3nt: TGTGCCAGCAGTTCCCTAGAGGACGAAGAGACCCAGTACTTC; CDR3aa: CASSSLEDEETQYF
v_gene: TRBV7-9; abundance: few; j_gene: TRBJ1-2; d_gene: NA; CDR3nt: TGTGCCAGCAGCCCCGACAGGTTCTATGGCTACACCTTC; CDR3aa: CASSPDRFYGYTF